This T cell receptor beta chain originates from a study of blood T cells in healthy people across ages. Sample-barcoded 5' priming and a J-beta primer mix drove a second PCR of roughly 7 to 11 cycles. MiXCR was run by TCRdb on the 5' RACE reads, yielding one entry per CDR3 protein. This table holds approximately 900,000 distinct CDR3 sequences, around 49% found once. The CDR3 contains 13 residues. V lost 8 bases to trimming and J lost 0 bases, with 11 bases between them. Germline CDR1 and CDR2: MGHDK and SYGVNS. Regarding this clonotype: Antigen unknown.

Notes on the study in general: Naive T cell percentage by flow cytometry tracked strongly with beta diversity. Estimated diversity across one million T cells was deemed an underestimate.

Sequenced material: blood. This rearrangement joins TRBV25-1 to TRBJ2-7; D is possibly TRBD1 (5 bases). The TCR originated in a man under 40 in good health. CDR3 sequence reads: CASPRQSSYEQYF. The CDR3 region has the DNA TGTGCCAGCCCGAGACAGAGCTCCTACGAGCAGTACTTC.